This TCR beta chain is drawn from a study of control samples from healthy donors and cancer patients. Using immunoSEQ multiplex PCR, the repertoire was profiled, and TCRdb retains in-frame clones only, with some absent. The table lists approximately 58,000 clones, 87% of them singletons. The CDR3 is made up of 14 amino acids. The germline V gene has CDR1 SGHRS and CDR2 YFSETQ. Trimming shortened V by 3 bases and J by 5 bases, and 12 bases separated the two germline ends. The sequence was obtained from a woman aged 55-70 years with lung cancer. Sequencing was performed on PBMCs. This chain uses TRBV5-1 with TRBJ2-1; D is uncertain. CDR3: CASSSDASNNEQFF. CDR3 nucleotides: TGCGCCAGCAGCTCGGACGCATCGAACAATGAGCAGTTCTTC.